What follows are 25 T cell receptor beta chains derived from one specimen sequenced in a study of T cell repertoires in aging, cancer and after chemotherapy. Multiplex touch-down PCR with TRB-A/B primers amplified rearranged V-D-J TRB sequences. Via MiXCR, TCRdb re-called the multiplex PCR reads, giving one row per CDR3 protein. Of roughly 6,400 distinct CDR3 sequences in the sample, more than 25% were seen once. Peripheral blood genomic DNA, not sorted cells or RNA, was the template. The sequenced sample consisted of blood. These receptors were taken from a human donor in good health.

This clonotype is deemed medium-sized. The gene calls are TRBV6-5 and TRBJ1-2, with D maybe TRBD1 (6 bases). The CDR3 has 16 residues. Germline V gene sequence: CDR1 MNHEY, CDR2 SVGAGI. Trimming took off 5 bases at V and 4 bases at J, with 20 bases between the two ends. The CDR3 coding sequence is TGTGCCAGCAGTCCCCCCCAGGGGCTGATGGGCTATGGCTACACCTTC. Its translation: CASSPPQGLMGYGYTF.

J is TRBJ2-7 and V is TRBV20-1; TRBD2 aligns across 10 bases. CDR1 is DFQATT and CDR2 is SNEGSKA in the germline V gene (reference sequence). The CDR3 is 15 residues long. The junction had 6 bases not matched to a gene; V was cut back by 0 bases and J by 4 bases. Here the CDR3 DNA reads TGCAGTGCTAGAGATCGGGCTAGCGGGAGATACGAGCAGTACTTC. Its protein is CSARDRASGRYEQYF.

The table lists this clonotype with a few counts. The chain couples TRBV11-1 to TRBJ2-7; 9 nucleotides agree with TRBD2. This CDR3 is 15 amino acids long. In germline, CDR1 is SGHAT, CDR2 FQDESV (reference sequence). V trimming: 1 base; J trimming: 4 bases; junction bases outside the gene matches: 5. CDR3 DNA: TGTGCCAGCAGCTTAGGTAGCGGGAGACAATACGAGCAGTACTTC. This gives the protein CASSLGSGRQYEQYF.

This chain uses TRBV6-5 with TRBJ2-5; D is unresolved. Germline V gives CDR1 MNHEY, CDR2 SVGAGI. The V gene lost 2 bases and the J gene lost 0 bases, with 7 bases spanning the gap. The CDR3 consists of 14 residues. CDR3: CASSYHINQETQYF. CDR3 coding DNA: TGTGCCAGCAGTTACCACATTAACCAAGAGACCCAGTACTTC.

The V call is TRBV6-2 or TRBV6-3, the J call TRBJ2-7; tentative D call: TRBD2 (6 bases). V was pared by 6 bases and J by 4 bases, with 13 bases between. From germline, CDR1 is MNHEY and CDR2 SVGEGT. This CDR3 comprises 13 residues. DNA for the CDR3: TGTGCCAGCAGCGGGAGCAAGTGGTACGAGCAGTACTTC. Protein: CASSGSKWYEQYF.

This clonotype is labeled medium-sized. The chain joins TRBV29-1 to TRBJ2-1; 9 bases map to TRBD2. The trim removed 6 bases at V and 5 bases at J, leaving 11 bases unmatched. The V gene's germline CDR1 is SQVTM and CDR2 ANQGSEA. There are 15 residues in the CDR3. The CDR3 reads CSVVTAGGSNNEQFF. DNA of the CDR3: TGCAGCGTCGTTACCGCGGGGGGGTCGAACAATGAGCAGTTCTTC.

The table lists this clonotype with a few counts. CDR3 protein: CACRTGMDGEQYF. Here the CDR3 DNA reads TGTGCCTGCCGGACGGGCATGGACGGGGAGCAGTACTTC. The rearrangement links TRBV30 to TRBJ2-7, with D hard to call. The CDR3 loop spans 13 amino acids. The V gene lost 6 bases and the J gene lost 7 bases, with 19 bases spanning the gap. Germline CDR1 is GTSNPN and CDR2 is SVGIG (reference sequence).

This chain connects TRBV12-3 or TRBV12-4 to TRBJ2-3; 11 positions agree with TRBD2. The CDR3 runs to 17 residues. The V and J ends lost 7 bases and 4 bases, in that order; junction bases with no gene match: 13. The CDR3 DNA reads TGTGCCAGCACCTTCCTAACTAGCGGGAGTCTCGCAGATACGCAGTATTTT. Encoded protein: CASTFLTSGSLADTQYF.

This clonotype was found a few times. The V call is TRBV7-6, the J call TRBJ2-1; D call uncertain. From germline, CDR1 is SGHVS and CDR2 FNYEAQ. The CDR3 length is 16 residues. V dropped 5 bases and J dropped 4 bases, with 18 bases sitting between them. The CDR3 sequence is CASSPLVFTEYNEQFF. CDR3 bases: TGTGCCAGCAGCCCCCTTGTTTTCACGGAGTACAATGAGCAGTTCTTC.

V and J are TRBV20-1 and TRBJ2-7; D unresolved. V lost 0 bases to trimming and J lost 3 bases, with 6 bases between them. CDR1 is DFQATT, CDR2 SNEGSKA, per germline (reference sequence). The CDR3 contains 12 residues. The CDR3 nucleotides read TGCAGTGCTAGAGACAGGTTCTACGAGCAGTACTTC. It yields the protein CSARDRFYEQYF.

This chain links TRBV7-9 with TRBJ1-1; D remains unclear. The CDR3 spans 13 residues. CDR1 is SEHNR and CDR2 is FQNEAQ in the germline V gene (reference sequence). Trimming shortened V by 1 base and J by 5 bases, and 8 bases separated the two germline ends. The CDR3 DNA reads TGTGCCAGCAGCTTAGTCTCTGGGACTGAAGCTTTCTTT. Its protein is CASSLVSGTEAFF.

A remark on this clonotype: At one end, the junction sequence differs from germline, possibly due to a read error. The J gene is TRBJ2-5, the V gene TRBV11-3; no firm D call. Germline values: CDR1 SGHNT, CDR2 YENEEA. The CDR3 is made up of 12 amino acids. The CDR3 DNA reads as TGTGCCATCAGCTTAAGACAAGAGACCCAGTACTTC. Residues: CAISLRQETQYF.

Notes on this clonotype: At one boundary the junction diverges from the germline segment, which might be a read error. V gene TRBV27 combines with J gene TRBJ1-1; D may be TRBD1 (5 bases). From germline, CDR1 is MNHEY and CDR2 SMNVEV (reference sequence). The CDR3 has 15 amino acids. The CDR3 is CASSLYLGGNTEAFF. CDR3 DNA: TGTGCCAGCAGCTTATACCTCGGGGGGAACACTGAAGCTTTCTTT.

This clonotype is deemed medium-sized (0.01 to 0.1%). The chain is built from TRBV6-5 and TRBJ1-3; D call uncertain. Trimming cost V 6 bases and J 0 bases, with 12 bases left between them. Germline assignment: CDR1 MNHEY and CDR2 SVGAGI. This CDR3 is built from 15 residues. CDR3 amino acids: CASRRTADSGNTIYF. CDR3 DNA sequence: TGTGCCAGCAGGAGGACGGCAGACTCTGGAAACACCATATATTTT.

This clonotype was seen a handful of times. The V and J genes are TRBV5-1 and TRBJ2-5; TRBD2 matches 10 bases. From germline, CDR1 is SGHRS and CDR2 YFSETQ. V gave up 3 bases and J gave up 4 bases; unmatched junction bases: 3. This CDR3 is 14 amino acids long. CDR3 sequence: CASSSAGGSETQYF. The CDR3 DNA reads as TGCGCCAGCAGCTCAGCGGGGGGGTCAGAGACCCAGTACTTC.

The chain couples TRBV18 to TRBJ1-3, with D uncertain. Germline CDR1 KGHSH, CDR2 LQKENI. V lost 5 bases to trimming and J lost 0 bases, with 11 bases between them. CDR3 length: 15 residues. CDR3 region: CASSKDPGSGNTIYF. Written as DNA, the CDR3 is TGTGCCAGCTCAAAGGACCCCGGCTCTGGAAACACCATATATTTT.

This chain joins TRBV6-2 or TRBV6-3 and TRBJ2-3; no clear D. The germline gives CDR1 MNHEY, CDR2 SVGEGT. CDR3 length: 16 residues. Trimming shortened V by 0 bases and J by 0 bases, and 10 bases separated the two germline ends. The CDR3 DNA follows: TGTGCCAGCAGTTACTCGCCAGTCCAAAGCACAGATACGCAGTATTTT. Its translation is CASSYSPVQSTDTQYF.

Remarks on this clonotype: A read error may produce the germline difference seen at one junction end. CDR3 sequence (DNA): TGTGCCAGCAGCCCCGGACAGGGGATGGCCTACGAGCAGTACTTC. Translated, it gives CASSPGQGMAYEQYF. V and J are TRBV5-1 and TRBJ2-7; 9 bases are a match to TRBD1. CDR1 and CDR2 (germline): SGHRS, YFSETQ. The CDR3 sequence is 15 residues long.

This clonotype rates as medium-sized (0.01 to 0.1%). This CDR3 is CASSLGGARETQYF. CDR3 in DNA: TGTGCCAGCAGCTTGGGTGGGGCCAGAGAGACCCAGTACTTC. The gene calls are TRBV5-4 and TRBJ2-5; weak D call: TRBD1 (5 bases). The CDR3 is 14 amino acids. Trimming took 0 bases from V and 4 from J, leaving 10 bases between them. Looked up from germline, CDR1 is SGHNT and CDR2 is YYREEE (reference sequence).

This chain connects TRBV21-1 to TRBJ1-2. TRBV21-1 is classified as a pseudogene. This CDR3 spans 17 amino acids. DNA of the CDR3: TGTGCCAGCAGAACACCCCGGCGAGGACCCCCCTCGAGGGGCTACACCTTC. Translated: CASRTPRRGPPSRGYTF.

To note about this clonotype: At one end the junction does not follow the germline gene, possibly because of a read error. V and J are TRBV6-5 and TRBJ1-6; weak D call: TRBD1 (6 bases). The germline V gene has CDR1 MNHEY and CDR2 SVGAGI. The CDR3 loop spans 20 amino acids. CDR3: CASSSNRPKDSVRPNLPLHF. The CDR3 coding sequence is TGTGCCAGCAGTAGTAATAGACCCAAGGACAGTGTAAGGCCTAATTTACCCCTCCACTTT.

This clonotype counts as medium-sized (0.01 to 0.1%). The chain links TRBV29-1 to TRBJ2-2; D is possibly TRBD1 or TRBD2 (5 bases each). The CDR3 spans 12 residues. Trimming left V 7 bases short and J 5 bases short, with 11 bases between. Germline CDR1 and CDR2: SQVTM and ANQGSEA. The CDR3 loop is CSGVWGTGELFF. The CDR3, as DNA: TGCAGCGGGGTATGGGGGACCGGGGAGCTGTTTTTT.

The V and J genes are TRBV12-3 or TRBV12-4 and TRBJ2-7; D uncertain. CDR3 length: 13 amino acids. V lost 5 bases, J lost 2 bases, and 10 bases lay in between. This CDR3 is CASSVGTPYEQYF. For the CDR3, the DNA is TGTGCCAGCAGTGTAGGCACACCCTACGAGCAGTACTTC.

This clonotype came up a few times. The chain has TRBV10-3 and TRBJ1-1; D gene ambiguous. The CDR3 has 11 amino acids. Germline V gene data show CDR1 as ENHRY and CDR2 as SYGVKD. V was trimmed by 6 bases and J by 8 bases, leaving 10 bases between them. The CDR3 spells CAISDTEEAFF. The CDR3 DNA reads TGTGCCATCAGCGACACCGAAGAAGCTTTCTTT.

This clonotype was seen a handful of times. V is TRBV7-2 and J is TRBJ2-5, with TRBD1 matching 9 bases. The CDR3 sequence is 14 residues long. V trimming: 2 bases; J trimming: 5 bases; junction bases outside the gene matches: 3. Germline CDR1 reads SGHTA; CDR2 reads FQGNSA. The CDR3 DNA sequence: TGTGCCAGCAGCTTATCGGGACAGGGCGAGACCCAGTACTTC. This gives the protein CASSLSGQGETQYF.